This is a list of T cell receptor beta chains from one sample in a study of T cell changes during pregnancy in multiple sclerosis. The data were produced by immunoSEQ multiplex PCR, yet TCRdb's version contains in-frame clones alone and is incomplete. The data contain some 41,000 clones, roughly 91% of them singletons. The sample consisted of PBMCs (not recorded whether the cells were cultured). These receptors came from a female donor with multiple sclerosis, enrolled in a pregnancy study. CDR3s include the opening cysteine and the closing phenylalanine or tryptophan. The order of the fields is J gene, V gene, clone size, D gene, CDR3 protein, CDR3 DNA. A D gene is named only where the DNA matches it firmly. Expanded clones get a size class; other rows say once, few or many, or leave the size out.

TRBJ2-5 TRBV7-9 - - CASSLRVGILAETQYF TGTGCCAGCAGCTTAAGGGTAGGGATTCTAGCAGAGACCCAGTACTTC
TRBJ1-1 TRBV9 - - CASSPSGFEGSEAFF TGTGCCAGCAGCCCGTCGGGATTCGAAGGCTCTGAAGCTTTCTTT
TRBJ1-2 TRBV11-2 - TRBD1 CASSLGDRGPLGGYTF TGTGCCAGCAGCTTAGGGGACAGGGGGCCATTGGGAGGCTACACCTTC
TRBJ2-7 TRBV10-3 - TRBD2 CAISESGLAGEGQYF TGTGCCATCAGTGAGTCGGGACTAGCGGGAGAAGGGCAGTACTTC
TRBJ2-3 TRBV7-2 - - CASSLDPSSLTQYF TGTGCCAGCAGCTTAGACCCTTCCTCCCTTACGCAGTATTTT
TRBJ1-3 TRBV10-3 - TRBD1 CAITVDRAGNTIYF TGTGCCATCACCGTAGACAGGGCTGGAAACACCATATATTTT
TRBJ2-7 TRBV5-1 - TRBD2 CASSLSGLAGHYEQYF TGCGCCAGCAGCTTGTCGGGACTAGCGGGACACTACGAGCAGTACTTC
TRBJ1-1 TRBV7-9 - - CASSSPDRNTEAFF TGTGCCAGCAGCTCACCGGACAGGAACACTGAAGCTTTCTTT
TRBJ2-7 TRBV10-3 - TRBD2 CAISGTTSGTLLPYEQYF TGTGCCATCAGTGGAACGACTAGCGGGACCCTATTGCCCTACGAGCAGTACTTC
TRBJ2-5 TRBV5-5 - TRBD2 CASSFEFSGAYQETQYF TGTGCCAGCAGCTTTGAATTTAGCGGGGCTTACCAAGAGACCCAGTACTTC
TRBJ1-1 TRBV2 - - CASSAWTVNTEAFF TGTGCCAGCAGTGCTTGGACTGTGAACACTGAAGCTTTCTTT
TRBJ1-1 TRBV9 - TRBD1 CASSMGQENTEAFF TGTGCCAGCAGCATGGGACAGGAGAACACTGAAGCTTTCTTT
TRBJ2-5 TRBV5-1 - TRBD1 CASSVGQGSETQYF TGCGCCAGCAGCGTAGGACAGGGATCAGAGACCCAGTACTTC
TRBJ2-2 TRBV7-9 once TRBD2 CASTFPERDPVGTGELFF TGTGCCAGCACCTTCCCGGAGCGGGATCCCGTCGGCACCGGGGAGCTGTTTTTT
TRBJ2-7 TRBV2 - TRBD1 CASTSLDRASEQYF TGTGCCAGCACCTCTTTGGACAGGGCCTCCGAGCAGTACTTC
TRBJ2-3 TRBV5-6 - TRBD2 CASSSSGHTDTQYF TGTGCCAGCAGCTCTAGCGGACACACAGATACGCAGTATTTT
TRBJ2-1 TRBV9 - TRBD2 CASSDPTLAGGGPSSYNEQFF TGTGCCAGCAGCGACCCTACACTAGCGGGAGGCGGACCAAGCTCCTACAATGAGCAGTTCTTC
TRBJ2-5 TRBV28 once - CATFIWGAETQYF TGTGCCACCTTCATCTGGGGGGCAGAGACCCAGTACTTC
TRBJ2-7 TRBV20-1 - - CSASGLYEQYF TGCAGTGCTAGCGGCTTGTACGAGCAGTACTTC
TRBJ2-2 TRBV7-6 - - CASSLSLRRRGGELFF TGTGCCAGCAGCTTAAGTCTTCGCAGACGAGGCGGGGAGCTGTTTTTT
TRBJ2-3 TRBV5-4 once - CASSLGTATVTQYF TGTGCCAGCAGCTTGGGAACCGCAACGGTTACGCAGTATTTT
TRBJ1-3 TRBV11-2 - - CASSSRQSSGNTIYF TGTGCCAGCAGCTCAAGACAAAGCTCTGGAAACACCATATATTTT
TRBJ2-5 TRBV7-9 - - CASSAPRSGETQYF TGTGCCAGCAGCGCCCCCAGGTCAGGAGAGACCCAGTACTTC
TRBJ2-1 TRBV7-9 - TRBD2 CASSLVQREYNEQFF TGTGCCAGCAGCTTAGTCCAGCGGGAGTACAATGAGCAGTTCTTC
TRBJ2-5 TRBV6-1 - - CASSEGPSVETQYF TGTGCCAGCAGTGAGGGGCCTAGCGTAGAGACCCAGTACTTC
TRBJ1-2 TRBV11-2 - - CASSLTVKTGHYGYTF TGTGCCAGCAGCTTAACTGTAAAGACAGGACACTATGGCTACACCTTC
TRBJ2-5 TRBV5-1 - - CASSLVRETQYF TGCGCCAGCAGCTTGGTAAGAGAGACCCAGTACTTC
TRBJ2-7 TRBV11-2 - - CASTLFGGSAYEQYF TGTGCCAGCACCCTCTTCGGAGGCTCAGCCTACGAGCAGTACTTC
TRBJ2-7 TRBV11-1 - TRBD1 CASSPGQGRPSYEQYF TGTGCCAGCAGCCCCGGACAGGGGCGTCCTTCCTACGAGCAGTACTTC
TRBJ2-1 TRBV10-3 - - CAILDTKSSYNEQFF TGTGCCATCCTTGACACTAAGAGCTCCTACAATGAGCAGTTCTTC
TRBJ2-1 TRBV18 - - CASSPRRDNEQFF TGTGCCAGCTCACCTAGGCGGGACAATGAGCAGTTCTTC
TRBJ2-4 TRBV4-3 - TRBD1 CASSQEPTGGHIQYF TGCGCCAGCAGCCAGGAACCGACAGGGGGCCACATTCAGTACTTC
TRBJ2-7 TRBV4-2 - - CASSQDRAGYEQYF TGTGCCAGCAGCCAAGATAGGGCCGGATACGAGCAGTACTTC
TRBJ2-2 TRBV5-4 - - CASSFLITGELFF TGTGCCAGCAGCTTTCTTATCACCGGGGAGCTGTTTTTT
TRBJ2-2 TRBV19 - TRBD2 CASSMGPIAGGQITNTGELFF TGTGCCAGTAGTATGGGCCCCATAGCGGGAGGGCAGATAACGAACACCGGGGAGCTGTTTTTT
TRBJ2-7 TRBV6-5 - - CASIQDTTYEQYF TGTGCCAGCATCCAGGACACAACCTACGAGCAGTACTTC
TRBJ2-1 TRBV28 - - CASSLSDLNEQFF TGTGCCAGCAGTTTATCAGACCTCAATGAGCAGTTCTTC
TRBJ2-3 TRBV28 - - CASYVSGSTDTQYF TGTGCCAGCTACGTATCGGGGAGCACAGATACGCAGTATTTT
TRBJ2-5 TRBV6-5 - - CASSTVETQYF TGTGCCAGCAGCACCGTAGAGACCCAGTACTTC
TRBJ2-7 TRBV5-4 - TRBD2 CASSFAAGAYEQYF TGTGCCAGCAGCTTCGCAGCGGGAGCCTACGAGCAGTACTTC
TRBJ1-5 TRBV7-3 once - CASSLTGGSGQPQHF TGTGCCAGCAGCTTAACAGGGGGTAGCGGTCAGCCCCAGCATTTT
TRBJ1-2 TRBV2 - - CASPEGDYGYTF TGTGCCAGTCCGGAGGGTGACTATGGCTACACCTTC
TRBJ2-2 TRBV6-4 - TRBD2 CASSPGTSGRANTGELFF TGTGCCAGCAGTCCCGGGACTAGCGGGAGGGCGAACACCGGGGAGCTGTTTTTT
TRBJ1-2 TRBV11-2 - - CASSLAIQGHYGYTF TGTGCCAGCAGCTTAGCGATCCAGGGGCACTATGGCTACACCTTC
TRBJ1-2 TRBV11-2 - - CASSFTPSGTISGYTF TGTGCCAGCAGCTTCACCCCGTCAGGGACGATCTCTGGCTACACCTTC
TRBJ1-1 TRBV11-2 - TRBD1 CASSVDREEAFF TGTGCCAGCAGCGTGGACAGGGAGGAAGCTTTCTTT
TRBJ2-1 TRBV7-2 once TRBD2 CASSLARTSAYNEQFF TGTGCCAGCAGCTTAGCTCGGACTAGCGCCTACAATGAGCAGTTCTTC
TRBJ1-3 TRBV5-1 - - CASSLGQSTGNTIYF TGCGCCAGCAGCTTAGGACAGTCTACTGGAAACACCATATATTTT
TRBJ2-7 TRBV6-4 - - CASSDQGHFPEQYF TGTGCCAGCAGTGACCAGGGCCACTTCCCCGAGCAGTACTTC
TRBJ1-5 TRBV7-2 - - CASSLEYSNQPQHF TGTGCCAGCAGCTTAGAGTATAGCAATCAGCCCCAGCATTTT
TRBJ1-5 TRBV19 - - CASSMEEGNQPQHF TGTGCCAGTAGTATGGAGGAGGGGAATCAGCCCCAGCATTTT
TRBJ1-1 TRBV16 - TRBD1 CASSQSGTGGFGTEAFF TGTGCCAGCAGCCAATCGGGCACAGGGGGTTTCGGCACTGAAGCTTTCTTT